This T cell receptor beta chain is drawn from a study of cytomegalovirus exposure and HLA in healthy donors. A multiplex PCR was run with 60 Vbeta primers and 13 Jbeta primers. The data were produced by immunoSEQ multiplex PCR, yet TCRdb's version contains in-frame clones alone and is incomplete. This sample has around 190,000 clones; roughly 80% occur once, and the top ten carry roughly 2.3%. The V segment lost 0 bases and the J segment 2 bases; nucleotides outside the gene matches: 5. The CDR3 covers 17 residues. Germline CDR1 SGHDT, CDR2 YYEEEE. Material for sequencing was PBMCs. The receptor comes from a man aged 55-75 years in good health and CMV-seronegative. J is TRBJ2-7 and V is TRBV5-6, with TRBD2 identical over 13 bases. The CDR3 DNA reads as TGTGCCAGCAGCTTGGGACTAGCGGGAGGTTCACCCTACGAGCAGTACTTC. Amino acids: CASSLGLAGGSPYEQYF.